In its sample, the clone carrying this TCR beta chain was seen many times. What it binds is unknown. Specified time point: pre-sensitization, week 0. The treatment is: therapeutic diphenylcyclopropenone sensitization with weekly scalp DPC. The data originate from a study of human T cells and chemical hapten exposure. Study information: Readings were taken at 6 days from patch tests that had applied 0.01% DPC to the upper back.

TCRdb re-called the RACE reads through MiXCR, storing one row per CDR3 protein. The table has around 350,000 distinct CDR3 sequences, around 5% seen once. General study results and limits: Expanded TCRs grouped into significantly more large CDR3 similarity clusters than controls produced.

This TCR was recovered from a woman aged 18-29 years with alopecia areata. Some clones in this sample may be carry-over from other donors' samples. The specimen comprised whole blood, sampled in connection with sensitization to the hapten diphenylcyclopropenone (DPC).

The CDR3 is CASSLNPGEYSGNTIYF. The CDR3 DNA is TGTGCCAGCAGCTTAAATCCAGGGGAGTACTCTGGAAACACCATATATTTT. The chain employs TRBV11-2 and TRBJ1-3; D is possibly TRBD1 (6 bases). This CDR3 is built from 17 residues. Trimming pared 2 bases from V and 0 bases from J, leaving 14 bases between. Germline CDR1 SGHAT, CDR2 FQNNGV.